The sequence of this T cell receptor beta chain was determined in a study of cytomegalovirus exposure and HLA in healthy donors. The PCR ran on 60 Vbeta and 13 Jbeta primers. Sequencing used immunoSEQ multiplex PCR; TCRdb keeps in-frame clones, though not all of them. The sample lists some 88,000 clones; 60% to 70% were seen once. General observations from the study: Some 16,000 TCR beta sequences were associated with HLA alleles at 0.05 false discovery rate in a later analysis. It was likely that a cluster of highly shared sequence variants was a sequencing artifact. Most observed TCR sequences were rare, whereas some public TCRs were detected in many donors. Certain indistinguishable V segments, among them TRBV6-2 and TRBV6-3, were excluded.

Concerning this clone: Its specificity is unknown.

CDR3 length: 12 residues. The V end lost 0 bases, the J end lost 13 bases, and 8 bases lay between the germline ends. Germline CDR1 is SGDLS and CDR2 is YYNGEE. This TCR came from a woman aged 25 to 45 in good health and CMV-seronegative. V usage is TRBV9 and J usage is TRBJ1-6; the D is unclear. Sequenced input: PBMCs. The CDR3 loop reads CASSVVGEPLHF. The DNA for the CDR3 is TGTGCCAGCAGCGTAGTCGGGGAGCCCCTCCACTTT. The variable domain in full, with the rest retrieved from reference TRBV9 and TRBJ1-6, is DSGVTQTPKHLITATGQRVTLRCSPRSGDLSVYWYQQSLDQGLQFLIQYYNGEERAKGNILERFSAQQFPDLHSELNLSSLELGDSALYFCASSVVGEPLHFGNGTRLTVT.